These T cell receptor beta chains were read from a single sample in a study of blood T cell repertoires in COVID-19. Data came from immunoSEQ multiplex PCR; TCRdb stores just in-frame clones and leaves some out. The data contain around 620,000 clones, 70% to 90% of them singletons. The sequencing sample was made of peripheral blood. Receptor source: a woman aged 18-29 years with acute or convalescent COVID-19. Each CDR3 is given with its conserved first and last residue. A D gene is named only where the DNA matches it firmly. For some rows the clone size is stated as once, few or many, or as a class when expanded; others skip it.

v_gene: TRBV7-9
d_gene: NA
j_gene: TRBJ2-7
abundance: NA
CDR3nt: TGTGCCAGCAGCCCCGGACAGAAATACGAGCAGTACTTC
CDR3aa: CASSPGQKYEQYF

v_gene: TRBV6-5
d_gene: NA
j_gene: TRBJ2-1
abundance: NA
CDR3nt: TGTGCCAGCAGTTACTCTAACAATGAGCAGTTCTTC
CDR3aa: CASSYSNNEQFF

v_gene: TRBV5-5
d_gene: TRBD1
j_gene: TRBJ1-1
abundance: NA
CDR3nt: TGTGCCAGCAGCTTTTGGAAGACAGGGGCGGGTACTGAAGCTTTCTTT
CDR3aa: CASSFWKTGAGTEAFF

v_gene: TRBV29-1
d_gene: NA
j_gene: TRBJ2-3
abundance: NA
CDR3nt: TGCAGCGTTGAAGATCGGAGAACCCGCGCAGATACGCAGTATTTT
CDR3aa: CSVEDRRTRADTQYF

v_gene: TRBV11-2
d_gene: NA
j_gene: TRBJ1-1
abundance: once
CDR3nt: TGTGCCAGCAGCGTGGACAGACCGAACACTGAAGCTTTCTTT
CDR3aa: CASSVDRPNTEAFF

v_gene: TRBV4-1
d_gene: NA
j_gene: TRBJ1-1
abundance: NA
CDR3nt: TGCGCCAGCAGCCTCGACAGTGGGAACACTGAAGCTTTCTTT
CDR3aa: CASSLDSGNTEAFF

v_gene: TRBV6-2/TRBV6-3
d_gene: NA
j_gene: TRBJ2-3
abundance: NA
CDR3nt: TGTGCCAGCAGTTTAGGGCCCGGGACTGTTACAGATACGCAGTATTTT
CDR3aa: CASSLGPGTVTDTQYF

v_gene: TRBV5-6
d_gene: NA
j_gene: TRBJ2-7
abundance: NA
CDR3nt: TGTGCCAGCAGCTTCCCGGGACAATATACCTACGAGCAGTACTTC
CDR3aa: CASSFPGQYTYEQYF

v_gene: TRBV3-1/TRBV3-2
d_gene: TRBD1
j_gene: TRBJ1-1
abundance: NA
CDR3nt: TGTGCCAGCAGCCAGCGGGGGACAGGGGTAACTGAAGCTTTCTTT
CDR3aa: CASSQRGTGVTEAFF

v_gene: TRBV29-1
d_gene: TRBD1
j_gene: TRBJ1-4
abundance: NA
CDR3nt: TGCAGCGTAAAAGACAGGGGGCAGGGCGAAAAACTGTTTTTT
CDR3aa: CSVKDRGQGEKLFF

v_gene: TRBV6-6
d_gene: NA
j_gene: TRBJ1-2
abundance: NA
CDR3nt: TGTGCCAGCAGTCACCGGGGTCCTGATGACTATGGCTACACCTTC
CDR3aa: CASSHRGPDDYGYTF

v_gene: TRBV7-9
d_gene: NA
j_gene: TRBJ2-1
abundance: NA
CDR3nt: TGTGCCAGCAGCACCCAAGCTCTATGGACAAATGAGCAGTTCTTC
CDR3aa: CASSTQALWTNEQFF

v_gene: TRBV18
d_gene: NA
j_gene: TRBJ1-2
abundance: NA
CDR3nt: TGTGCCAGCTCACCGCAGGGGCGGAATGGCTACACCTTC
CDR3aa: CASSPQGRNGYTF

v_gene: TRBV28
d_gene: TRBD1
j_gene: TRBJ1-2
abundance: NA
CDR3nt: TGTGCCAGCAGTTCGACAGGGGAGAGTGGCTACACCTTC
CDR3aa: CASSSTGESGYTF

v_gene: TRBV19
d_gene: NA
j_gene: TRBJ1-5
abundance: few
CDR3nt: TGTGCCAGTACCATAAGACGACAGGTTAGCAATCAGCCCCAGCATTTT
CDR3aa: CASTIRRQVSNQPQHF

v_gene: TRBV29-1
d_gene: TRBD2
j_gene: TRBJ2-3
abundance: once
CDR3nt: TGCAGCGTTTCGGGACTAGCGGGGGGTACCCGGCCAGATACGCAGTATTTT
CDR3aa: CSVSGLAGGTRPDTQYF

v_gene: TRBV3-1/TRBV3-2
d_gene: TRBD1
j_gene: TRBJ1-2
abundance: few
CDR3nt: TGTGCCAGCAGCCGACGAGGGACAGACTATGGCTACACCTTC
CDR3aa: CASSRRGTDYGYTF

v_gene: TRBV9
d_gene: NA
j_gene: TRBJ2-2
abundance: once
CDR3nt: TGTGCCAGCAGCGTTTCCTCGAACACCGGGGAGCTGTTTTTT
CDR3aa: CASSVSSNTGELFF

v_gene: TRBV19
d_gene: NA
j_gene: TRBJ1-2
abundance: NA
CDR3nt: TGTGCCAGTAGTATCCTGGGGGCTGACGGCTACACCTTC
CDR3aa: CASSILGADGYTF

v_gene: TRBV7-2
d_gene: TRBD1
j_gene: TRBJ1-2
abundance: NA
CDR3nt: TGTGCCAGCAGCTTAGAACGGGACAGGGTCTACGGCTACACCTTC
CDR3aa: CASSLERDRVYGYTF